The 15 T cell receptor beta chains presented below share a single source sample, sequenced in a study of tumor-infiltrating lymphocytes in primary liver carcinoma. cDNA specific to TCR beta was made from 500 ng of total RNA, with a constant-region primer employed for priming. Slightly modified ARM-PCR served as the procedure for the TCR beta libraries. These libraries came from three rounds of nested multiplex PCR. Researchers ran the first two PCR rounds for 10 cycles each with TRBV1-TRBV30 forward primers and a C-beta reverse primer. MiXCR, applied by TCRdb to the multiplex PCR reads, yields one record per CDR3 protein. The data hold about 200,000 distinct CDR3 sequences, with approximately 65% observed a single time. Germline DNA was also extracted, while the blood RNA originated from unsorted whole blood. Material for sequencing was peripheral blood. The receptors come from an older woman with primary liver carcinoma and hepatitis B virus infection.

This clonotype came up a few times. This chain connects TRBV6-1 to TRBJ2-7; TRBD1 aligns across 8 bases. The CDR3 is made up of 16 amino acids. The V gene end was trimmed by 2 bases and the J gene end by 3 bases; junction bases not matched to a gene: 9. Germline CDR1 is MNHNS and CDR2 is SASEGT. CDR3 DNA: TGTGCCAGCAGTGAATTCTGGGCAGGGGGCCTCTACGAGCAGTACTTC. Protein sequence: CASSEFWAGGLYEQYF.

The chain links TRBV18 to TRBJ2-3, with D possibly matching TRBD1 (6 bases). The germline V gene encodes CDR1 KGHSH and CDR2 LQKENI. This CDR3 spans 16 amino acids. V was clipped by 5 bases and J by 2 bases, with 17 bases between them. The CDR3 bases are TGTGCCAGCTCAACAACAGGGAGACAGGTCACAGATACGCAGTATTTT. Translated, it gives CASSTTGRQVTDTQYF. The complete variable domain, with remaining parts taken from reference TRBV18 and TRBJ2-3, reads NAGVMQNPRHLVRRRGQEARLRCSPMKGHSHVYWYRQLPEEGLKFMVYLQKENIIDESGMPKERFSAEFPKEGPSILRIQQVVRGDSAAYFCASSTTGRQVTDTQYFGPGTRLTVL.

Remarks on this clonotype: Compared with germline, one end of the junction differs, possibly owing to a read error. The chain couples TRBV29-1 to TRBJ2-6, with D perhaps matching TRBD1 (5 bases). The CDR3 consists of 17 residues. CDR1 and CDR2 (germline): SQVTM, ANQGSEA. CDR3 nucleotide sequence: TGCAGCGTTGAAGATCCCAGTCGGACGACTGGGGCCAACATCCTGACTTTC. Amino acids: CSVEDPSRTTGANILTF.

A single count supports this clonotype. An end of the junction does not agree with germline; a read error may underlie this. The chain carries TRBV6-6 and TRBJ1-2; D perhaps matches TRBD1 (6 bases). The CDR3 has 11 amino acids. The germline V gene encodes CDR1 MNHNY and CDR2 SVGAGI (reference sequence). This chain's CDR3 is CASCYRDGYTF. DNA of the CDR3: TGTGCCAGCTGTTACAGGGATGGCTACACGTTC.

With regard to this clonotype: The CDR3 end shows no conserved phenylalanine or tryptophan, and so a read error is likely. The J gene is TRBJ1-1, the V gene TRBV11-2; D remains unclear. CDR3 length equals 13 residues. The germline V gene encodes CDR1 SGHAT and CDR2 FQNNGV. V gave up 5 bases and J gave up 5 bases, with 12 bases separating them. CDR3 loop: CASSRLGQTEAFS. In DNA, the CDR3 is TGTGCCAGCAGCAGGCTAGGGCAGACTGAAGCTTTCTCT.

This clonotype was detected once. The junction and the germline gene differ at one end; a read error may be behind it. The chain uses TRBV4-2 and TRBJ2-3; TRBD2 matches 7 bases. There are 18 residues in the CDR3. Germline V gene lookup returns CDR1 LGHNA and CDR2 YNFKEQ. Written as DNA, the CDR3 is TGTGCCAGTAGCCAATTAGGGCTAGCGGTAGCCAGCACAGATACGCAGTATTTT. Its translation: CASSQLGLAVASTDTQYF.

The V call is TRBV24-1, the J call TRBJ2-5, with TRBD2 matching 13 bases. The CDR3 is made up of 17 amino acids. CDR1 KGHDR and CDR2 SFDVKD come from the germline V gene. Unmatched junction bases numbered 8, after V lost 3 bases and J lost 5 bases. CDR3 amino acids: CATSDPGLAGVEETQYF. The CDR3 nucleotides read TGTGCCACCAGTGATCCCGGACTAGCGGGAGTAGAGGAGACCCAGTACTTC.

The chain couples TRBV10-2 to TRBJ2-1, with 8 bases lining up with TRBD2. Germline loops: CDR1 WSHSY, CDR2 SAAADI. The CDR3 has 15 amino acids. V shed 7 bases and J 4 bases; nucleotides not matched to a gene: 9. The CDR3 loop is CASTGGGPVYNEQFF. CDR3 nucleotide sequence: TGCGCCAGCACGGGCGGGGGGCCTGTTTACAATGAGCAGTTCTTC.

To note about this clonotype: Germline and junction disagree at one end, which may indicate a read error. V gene TRBV6-2 or TRBV6-3 combines with J gene TRBJ1-5, with a tentative D call TRBD1 (5 bases). CDR3 length: 20 residues. Germline lookup yields CDR1 MNHEY and CDR2 SVGEGT. CDR3 protein: CASSYSSRARRKYSNEPQHF. The CDR3, as DNA: TGTGCCAGCAGTTACTCGTCCAGGGCCCGCCGCAAGTATAGCAATGAGCCCCAGCATTTT.

Of note for this clonotype: A junction boundary mismatches the germline segment, possibly from a read error. The chain employs TRBV11-3 and TRBJ1-1; a weak D match, TRBD1 (6 bases). Looked up from germline, CDR1 is SGHNT and CDR2 is YENEEA. The CDR3 is 15 residues long. The CDR3 DNA is TGTGGCAGCAGCTTAGTAGGCAGGGGTGGCACTGAAGCATTCTTT. This translates into CGSSLVGRGGTEAFF.

In regard to this clonotype: This may be a read error: a much more frequent sequence differs by one nucleotide. The CDR3 protein is CASSLNGELFF. Here the CDR3 DNA reads TGTGCCAGCAGCTTAAACGGGGAGCTGTTTTTT. The chain is built from TRBV7-9 and TRBJ2-2; D not certain. Germline-derived CDR1 and CDR2 are SEHNR and FQNEAQ (reference sequence). Trimming took off 2 bases at V and 7 bases at J, with 2 bases between the two ends. The CDR3 sequence is 11 residues long.

The rearrangement uses TRBV12-3 or TRBV12-4 and TRBJ1-2; no definite D call. The length of the CDR3 is 12 residues. Trimming took 3 bases from V and 7 from J, leaving 9 bases between them. The CDR3 reads CASSLGLVGYTF. Written as DNA, the CDR3 is TGTGCCAGCAGTTTGGGATTGGTTGGCTACACCTTC.

This clonotype turned up a few times. V is TRBV12-3 or TRBV12-4 and J is TRBJ2-3, with 9 bases aligning to TRBD2. The CDR3 loop spans 20 amino acids. Germline trimming cut 5 bases from V and 4 bases from J; bases unmatched to any gene: 22. CDR3 loop: CASSPVGGGASGTNADTQYF. The CDR3 nucleotides read TGTGCCAGCAGTCCTGTAGGGGGGGGGGCTAGCGGGACCAACGCAGATACGCAGTATTTT.

With respect to this clonotype: Just one base apart from a much larger clone, this may be a read error. The V and J genes are TRBV6-5 and TRBJ2-7; the D gene is possibly TRBD2 (5 bases). V gave up 2 bases and J gave up 2 bases, with 10 bases separating them. The CDR3 extends over 14 amino acids. The V gene's germline CDR1 is MNHEY and CDR2 SVGAGI. The CDR3 spells CASSYGSETYEQYF. CDR3 nucleotides: TGTGCCAGCAGTTACGGTAGCGAAACCTACGAGCAGTACTTC.

Worth noting for this clonotype: It may be a read error: a sequence one base away is much more abundant. The chain couples TRBV6-1 to TRBJ1-2, with D perhaps matching TRBD1 (5 bases). The CDR3 has 17 residues. Trimming cost V 10 bases and J 0 bases, with 24 bases left between them. Germline loops: CDR1 MNHNS, CDR2 SASEGT. CDR3 amino acids: CATPVRAGRHANYGYTF. In nucleotides, the CDR3 is TGTGCCACCCCGGTAAGGGCAGGGAGGCATGCTAACTATGGCTACACCTTC.